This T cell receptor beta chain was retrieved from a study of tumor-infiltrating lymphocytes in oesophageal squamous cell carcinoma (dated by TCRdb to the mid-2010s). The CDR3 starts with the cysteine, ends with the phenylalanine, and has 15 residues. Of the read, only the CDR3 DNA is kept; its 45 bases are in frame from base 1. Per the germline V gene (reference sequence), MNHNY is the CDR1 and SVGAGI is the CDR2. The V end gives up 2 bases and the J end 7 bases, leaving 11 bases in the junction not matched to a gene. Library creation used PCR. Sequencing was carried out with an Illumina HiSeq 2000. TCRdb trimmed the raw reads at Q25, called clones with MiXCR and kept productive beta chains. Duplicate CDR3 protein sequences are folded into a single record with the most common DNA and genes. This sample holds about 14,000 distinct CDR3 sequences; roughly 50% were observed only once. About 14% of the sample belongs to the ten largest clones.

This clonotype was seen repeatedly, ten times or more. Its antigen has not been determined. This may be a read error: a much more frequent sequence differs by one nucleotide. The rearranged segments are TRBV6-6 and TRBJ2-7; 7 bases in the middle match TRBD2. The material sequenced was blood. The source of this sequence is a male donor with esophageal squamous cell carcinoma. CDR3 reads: CASSYTPSGRNEQYF. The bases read TGTGCCAGCAGTTACACCCCTAGCGGCCGCAATGAGCAGTACTTC.